This is a list of T cell receptor beta chains from one sample in a study of CD8 T cells in ankylosing spondylitis. Each CDR3 protein gets one entry after TCRdb re-called the 5' RACE reads with MiXCR. The table shows 250,000 or so distinct CDR3 sequences, with 24% occurring only once. Sequencing was carried out using blood, either unsorted or a sorted T cell fraction (not recorded which). Source of these receptors: a male donor with ankylosing spondylitis or in good health (not recorded which). The CDR3 runs from the conserved cysteine through the conserved F or W. A D gene is named only where the DNA matches it firmly. Rows give clone size only sometimes, using once, few, many, or a class for an expanded clone.

J,D,size,V,DNA,CDR3
TRBJ2-5,NA,many,TRBV2,TGTGCCAGCAGCCTCTCGAGGGGGGCAGGAGAGACCCAGTACTTC,CASSLSRGAGETQYF
TRBJ2-1,NA,many,TRBV6-1,TGTGCCAGCAGAATCGACCGCTACAATGAGCAGTTCTTC,CASRIDRYNEQFF
TRBJ2-7,NA,many,TRBV29-1,TGCAGCGTTCTGGGCAGGTTCGCGCGGGAGCAGTACTTC,CSVLGRFAREQYF
TRBJ1-3,TRBD1,many,TRBV4-1,TGCGCCAGCAGCCAACGGATTCGGACAGGGAGCTCTGGAAACACCATATATTTT,CASSQRIRTGSSGNTIYF
TRBJ2-7,NA,NA,TRBV6-1,TGTGCCAGCAGTGAAGCGGCGGGGTTCCACTTC,CASSEAAGFHF
TRBJ1-2,TRBD1,NA,TRBV23-1,TGCGCCAGAAGCAGGGGGAACTATGGCTACACCTTC,CARSRGNYGYTF
TRBJ2-1,NA,many,TRBV4-1,TGCGCCAGCAAAGCCCTCCTCAAGGGGAATGAGCAGTTCTTC,CASKALLKGNEQFF
TRBJ2-5,NA,once,TRBV12-3/TRBV12-4,TGTGCCAGCACTCTTTTGGGGGAGGGGGGGACCCAGTACTTC,CASTLLGEGGTQYF
TRBJ2-2,NA,few,TRBV6-1,TGTGCCAGCAGTGCAGAGATGGGGACGAGCACCGGGGAGCTGTTTTTT,CASSAEMGTSTGELFF
TRBJ2-2,NA,many,TRBV2,TGTGCCAGCAGTGAAGCCGGGACAATCGCGAACACCGGGGAGCTGTTTTTT,CASSEAGTIANTGELFF
TRBJ2-5,NA,NA,TRBV7-9,TGTGCCAGCAGCTCCGGGTGGCAAGAAGAGACCCAGTACTTC,CASSSGWQEETQYF
TRBJ2-5,TRBD2,few,TRBV24-1,TGTGCCACCAGTGCCCCTAAACCGGGGGAGGGAGAGACCCAGTACTTC,CATSAPKPGEGETQYF
TRBJ2-7,TRBD1,few,TRBV18,TGTGCCAGCTCACCTGCGGACAGGGGGCCATACGAGCAGTACTTC,CASSPADRGPYEQYF
TRBJ1-3,TRBD1,many,TRBV20-1,TGCAGTGCGTGGGGACAGGCAAACACCATATATTTT,CSAWGQANTIYF
TRBJ2-7,NA,NA,TRBV20-1,TGCAGTGCTTCCGGGGGGCCGAGCTCCTACGAGCAGTACTTC,CSASGGPSSYEQYF
TRBJ2-3,NA,few,TRBV25-1,TGTGCCAGCAGCTCCCTGGGGAATACGCAGTATTTT,CASSSLGNTQYF
TRBJ1-1,NA,few,TRBV12-3/TRBV12-4,TGTGCCAGCACCATGGGCCCAGAGAGCACTGAAGCTTTCTTT,CASTMGPESTEAFF
TRBJ2-7,TRBD2,NA,TRBV20-1,TGCAGTGCTAGAGGCGCTAGCGGGGGTACTAAAGAGCAGTACTTC,CSARGASGGTKEQYF
TRBJ2-3,TRBD2,many,TRBV7-2,TGTGCCAGCAGCCGGACTAGCGGGGGGCAAGATACGCAGTATTTT,CASSRTSGGQDTQYF
TRBJ2-7,NA,few,TRBV24-1,TGTGCCACCAGTGCATATACTGGCATGCACTTC,CATSAYTGMHF
TRBJ2-5,NA,many,TRBV29-1,TGCAGCACAGCTGGTTCGGGGGACGCCCAAGAGACCCAGTACTTC,CSTAGSGDAQETQYF
TRBJ2-5,TRBD2,many,TRBV20-1,TGCAGTGCTAGACTAGCGGGACCACAAGAGACCCAGTACTTC,CSARLAGPQETQYF
TRBJ1-3,NA,many,TRBV9,TGTGCCAGCAGCGAACAGGGAGGTGGCGGTCGGAACACCATATATTTT,CASSEQGGGGRNTIYF
TRBJ2-7,NA,NA,TRBV6-2/TRBV6-3,TGTGCCAGCAGTTACTCGCGCGAGCAGTACTTC,CASSYSREQYF
TRBJ1-1,TRBD1,NA,TRBV12-3/TRBV12-4,TGTGCCAGCAGTTTGACAGGGCAGAACACTGAAGCTTTCTTT,CASSLTGQNTEAFF
TRBJ1-2,TRBD1,few,TRBV12-3/TRBV12-4,TGTGCCAGCAGTACCGACAGGGGAGCTAACTATGGCTACACCTTC,CASSTDRGANYGYTF
TRBJ2-1,NA,NA,TRBV12-3/TRBV12-4,TGTGCCAGCAATCCCCTAGGGTGGTTCCATGAGCAGTTCTTC,CASNPLGWFHEQFF
TRBJ2-5,NA,many,TRBV24-1,TGTGCCACCAGTGATGTCACGAAGGGTGGCACCCCAGGGGAGACCCAGTACTTC,CATSDVTKGGTPGETQYF
TRBJ1-6,TRBD1,many,TRBV20-1,TGCAGTGCTCAGCTACAGGGGAGGTTGAATTCACCCCTCCACTTT,CSAQLQGRLNSPLHF
TRBJ1-2,NA,few,TRBV20-1,TGCAGTGCTAGAGATTGGAGGACAGTCTACTCTGGCTACACCTTC,CSARDWRTVYSGYTF
TRBJ2-5,NA,few,TRBV20-1,TGCAGTGCTAGGGGTCAGGGGCCGGGAGAGACCCAGTACTTC,CSARGQGPGETQYF
TRBJ2-3,NA,once,TRBV24-1,TGTGCCACCAGTGACCTCTTCGGCGGGGTTGCAGATACGCAGTATTTT,CATSDLFGGVADTQYF
TRBJ2-2,TRBD2,many,TRBV20-1,TGCAGTGCTAGAGAGGCGGGGGGCCGCACCGGGGAGCTGTTTTTT,CSAREAGGRTGELFF
TRBJ2-7,TRBD2,NA,TRBV20-1,TGCAGTGCCAACGGGCCGGGGGGTTCTGCCTACGAGCAGTACTTC,CSANGPGGSAYEQYF
TRBJ2-7,NA,many,TRBV4-1,TGCGCCAGCAGCCCTGATGACAGGCTATCCTACGAGCAGTACTTC,CASSPDDRLSYEQYF
TRBJ2-7,NA,many,TRBV20-1,TGCAGTGCTAGAGATATGGGGGACCCTGCTGCCGAGCAGTACTTC,CSARDMGDPAAEQYF
TRBJ1-3,NA,NA,TRBV12-3/TRBV12-4,TGTGCCAGCACACAGATAGGAAACACCATATATTTT,CASTQIGNTIYF
TRBJ2-4,TRBD2,many,TRBV20-1,TGCAGTGCTAGAGATAGTAGCGGGGGTAACATTCAGTACTTC,CSARDSSGGNIQYF
TRBJ2-7,TRBD2,many,TRBV20-1,TGCAGTGCGAGAAGTCTAGCGGGCTACGAGCAGTACTTC,CSARSLAGYEQYF
TRBJ2-7,NA,NA,TRBV6-4,TGTGCCAGCATACTAAGGGGAACCTACGAGCAGTACTTC,CASILRGTYEQYF
TRBJ1-1,NA,NA,TRBV6-1,TGTGCCAGCAGACAGGGACGGTGGTTGGGAGCTTTCTTT,CASRQGRWLGAFF
TRBJ2-5,TRBD2,NA,TRBV5-6,TGTGCCAGCAGCTTGAGGGGCGGGGGTTTCGTGACCCAGTACTTC,CASSLRGGGFVTQYF
TRBJ1-2,NA,NA,TRBV29-1,TGCAGCGTTGCCTACGGCAACTATGGCTACACCTTC,CSVAYGNYGYTF
TRBJ2-4,NA,few,TRBV20-1,TGCAGTGCCGAGTATGGAAGGAGTTGGGAAAACATTCAGTACTTC,CSAEYGRSWENIQYF
TRBJ2-5,TRBD2,NA,TRBV29-1,TGCAGCGCCCCCCGATCGGCGGGGGACCAAGAGACCCAGTACTTC,CSAPRSAGDQETQYF
TRBJ2-1,NA,NA,TRBV18,TGTGCCAGCCATCCCCGGCCAGGAGAGATGAGCTCCTACAATGAGCAGTTCTTC,CASHPRPGEMSSYNEQFF
TRBJ1-6,TRBD1,few,TRBV20-1,TGCAGTGCTAGAAAAGCGGGACAGGGTTATTCACCCCTCCACTTT,CSARKAGQGYSPLHF
TRBJ2-7,NA,many,TRBV20-1,TGCAGTGCTAGGGGAACGGACAGCTACGAGCAGTACTTC,CSARGTDSYEQYF
TRBJ1-1,NA,NA,TRBV20-1,TGCAGTGCTAGAGTGCGACTGGGGTTGAACACTGAAGCTTTCTTT,CSARVRLGLNTEAFF
TRBJ2-3,TRBD2,many,TRBV24-1,TGTGCCACCAGTGATCACGACGAACCGGGACTAAGCACAGATACGCAGTATTTT,CATSDHDEPGLSTDTQYF
TRBJ1-2,NA,many,TRBV11-2,TGTGCCAGCAGCGTCAGGGGCCGTAACTATGGCTACACCTTC,CASSVRGRNYGYTF
TRBJ1-2,TRBD1,many,TRBV20-1,TGCAGTGCTAGAGATTTCTCCAGGGGGCATTCGGTATATGGCTACACCTTC,CSARDFSRGHSVYGYTF
TRBJ1-4,NA,NA,TRBV12-3/TRBV12-4,TGTGCCAGCACTACGGGACTCGAAGAAAAACTGTTTTTT,CASTTGLEEKLFF
TRBJ2-3,NA,NA,TRBV29-1,TGCAGCGTTGTAGCGGCAGGTAGAGGAGTGCAGTATTTT,CSVVAAGRGVQYF
TRBJ1-1,TRBD1,few,TRBV20-1,TGCAGTGCTATCCCTGGACAGGGGATCACTGAAGCTTTCTTT,CSAIPGQGITEAFF